The rows below give T cell receptor beta chains drawn from one sample of a study of cytomegalovirus exposure and HLA in healthy donors. Method: immunoSEQ multiplex PCR; TCRdb's copy keeps in-frame clones and lacks some. The repertoire holds 130,000 to 150,000 clones, with roughly nine tenths as singletons. Sequencing was done on a sample of PBMCs. These receptors were collected from a man aged 18 to 29 in good health and CMV-seronegative. CDR3s include the opening cysteine and the closing phenylalanine or tryptophan. The D gene is left open where the match is weak. Clone size, where shown, is once, few, many, or a class for clones that have expanded.

cdr3_nt: TGCGCCAGCAGCTTGATTTGGTCGGGAGGGACCTATGGCTACACCTTC
cdr3_aa: CASSLIWSGGTYGYTF
v_call: TRBV5-1
d_call: .
clone_size: .
cdr3_length: 16
j_call: TRBJ1-2

cdr3_nt: TGCGCCAGCAGCTTGAACCCCTGGGGAGGCCAAGAGACCCAGTACTTC
cdr3_aa: CASSLNPWGGQETQYF
v_call: TRBV5-1
d_call: .
clone_size: .
cdr3_length: 16
j_call: TRBJ2-5

cdr3_nt: TGCGCCAGCAGCTTGGCTGCCGGGGGACAGTCATCTAGAAAGGATACGCAGTATTTT
cdr3_aa: CASSLAAGGQSSRKDTQYF
v_call: TRBV5-1
d_call: .
clone_size: few
cdr3_length: 19
j_call: TRBJ2-3

cdr3_nt: TGTGCCATCAGCCGGAAGGGGACTAGCGTATACAATGAGCAGTTCTTC
cdr3_aa: CAISRKGTSVYNEQFF
v_call: TRBV10-3
d_call: TRBD2
clone_size: .
cdr3_length: 16
j_call: TRBJ2-1

cdr3_nt: TGTGCCAGCAGTTTCACCGGGCGGGGGAGCACAGATACGCAGTATTTT
cdr3_aa: CASSFTGRGSTDTQYF
v_call: TRBV7-9
d_call: TRBD2
clone_size: .
cdr3_length: 16
j_call: TRBJ2-3

cdr3_nt: TGTGCCAGCTCACCTACTTACGGACAGAACTATGGCTACACCTTC
cdr3_aa: CASSPTYGQNYGYTF
v_call: TRBV18
d_call: .
clone_size: few
cdr3_length: 15
j_call: TRBJ1-2

cdr3_nt: TGTGCCAGTAGTATACAGGTCTCTGGAAACACCATATATTTT
cdr3_aa: CASSIQVSGNTIYF
v_call: TRBV19
d_call: .
clone_size: .
cdr3_length: 14
j_call: TRBJ1-3

cdr3_nt: TGTGCCAGCAGCTCATATGAGACAGGGACCTATGGCTACACCTTC
cdr3_aa: CASSSYETGTYGYTF
v_call: TRBV7-8
d_call: TRBD1
clone_size: .
cdr3_length: 15
j_call: TRBJ1-2

cdr3_nt: TGTGCCAGCAGCCACACTAGTACCGAGACCCAGTACTTC
cdr3_aa: CASSHTSTETQYF
v_call: TRBV28
d_call: .
clone_size: .
cdr3_length: 13
j_call: TRBJ2-5

cdr3_nt: TGCGCCAGCAGCGGCCAGCCGGGACTCAACACTGAAGCTTTCTTT
cdr3_aa: CASSGQPGLNTEAFF
v_call: TRBV4-3
d_call: .
clone_size: .
cdr3_length: 15
j_call: TRBJ1-1

cdr3_nt: TGTGCTAGTGGTTTGACATCGGGACTAGGGGGTGGGACCCAGTACTTC
cdr3_aa: CASGLTSGLGGGTQYF
v_call: TRBV12-5
d_call: TRBD2
clone_size: .
cdr3_length: 16
j_call: TRBJ2-5

cdr3_nt: TGCGCCAGCAGCTTGGGAAGGGACAGGGGTGTGGAGACCCAGTACTTC
cdr3_aa: CASSLGRDRGVETQYF
v_call: TRBV5-1
d_call: TRBD1
clone_size: .
cdr3_length: 16
j_call: TRBJ2-5

cdr3_nt: TGTGCCAGCGGTCAGTCCTCCACAGATACGCAGTATTTT
cdr3_aa: CASGQSSTDTQYF
v_call: TRBV6-1
d_call: .
clone_size: .
cdr3_length: 13
j_call: TRBJ2-3

cdr3_nt: TGTGCCAGCAGCTTAAAACAACAACAAGAGACCCAGTACTTC
cdr3_aa: CASSLKQQQETQYF
v_call: TRBV7-6
d_call: .
clone_size: .
cdr3_length: 14
j_call: TRBJ2-5

cdr3_nt: TGTGCCAGTAGTATTTACAGGGGCCTGGGTACAACTAATGAAAAACTGTTTTTT
cdr3_aa: CASSIYRGLGTTNEKLFF
v_call: TRBV19
d_call: TRBD1
clone_size: .
cdr3_length: 18
j_call: TRBJ1-4

cdr3_nt: TGTGCCAGCAGCTTAGGGTTAGCGGGAGGAGGAGAGACCCAGTACTTC
cdr3_aa: CASSLGLAGGGETQYF
v_call: TRBV7-2
d_call: TRBD2
clone_size: .
cdr3_length: 16
j_call: TRBJ2-5

cdr3_nt: TGTGCCAGCAGTGAAGACCTAAGCTCCTACAATGAGCAGTTCTTC
cdr3_aa: CASSEDLSSYNEQFF
v_call: TRBV6-1
d_call: .
clone_size: few
cdr3_length: 15
j_call: TRBJ2-1

cdr3_nt: TGCGCCAGCAGCGGACAGATTTCGAACACTGAAGCTTTCTTT
cdr3_aa: CASSGQISNTEAFF
v_call: TRBV5-1
d_call: .
clone_size: .
cdr3_length: 14
j_call: TRBJ1-1

cdr3_nt: TGTGCCTGGAGTATGAGCGGGCCCAAGTACTTC
cdr3_aa: CAWSMSGPKYF
v_call: TRBV30
d_call: .
clone_size: .
cdr3_length: 11
j_call: TRBJ2-4

cdr3_nt: TGTGCCAGCAGCCCCAGTACTGAAGCTTTCTTT
cdr3_aa: CASSPSTEAFF
v_call: TRBV9
d_call: .
clone_size: .
cdr3_length: 11
j_call: TRBJ1-1

cdr3_nt: TGCGCCAGCAGCCAAGTTGAGACCCCCCGGACTAGCGGGAGACAAGAGACCCAGTACTTC
cdr3_aa: CASSQVETPRTSGRQETQYF
v_call: TRBV4-1
d_call: TRBD2
clone_size: .
cdr3_length: 20
j_call: TRBJ2-5

cdr3_nt: TGCGCCAGCAGCCAAGAGGGACTAAACGGGGAGCTGTTTTTT
cdr3_aa: CASSQEGLNGELFF
v_call: TRBV4-3
d_call: TRBD2
clone_size: once
cdr3_length: 14
j_call: TRBJ2-2

cdr3_nt: TGTGCCAGCAGCTCCCGACTAGCGGGAAGAGATACGCAGTATTTT
cdr3_aa: CASSSRLAGRDTQYF
v_call: TRBV5-4
d_call: TRBD2
clone_size: .
cdr3_length: 15
j_call: TRBJ2-3

cdr3_nt: TGTGCCGCGGACGCAGGGATAGGTACGCAGTATTTT
cdr3_aa: CAADAGIGTQYF
v_call: TRBV6-6
d_call: .
clone_size: once
cdr3_length: 12
j_call: TRBJ2-3

cdr3_nt: TGTGCCAGCCGGGGACAGGGGGCATACACCGGGGAGCTGTTTTTT
cdr3_aa: CASRGQGAYTGELFF
v_call: TRBV19
d_call: TRBD1
clone_size: .
cdr3_length: 15
j_call: TRBJ2-2

cdr3_nt: TGTGCCAGCCGGGCCGAGGGCCACTATGGCTACACCTTC
cdr3_aa: CASRAEGHYGYTF
v_call: TRBV27
d_call: .
clone_size: .
cdr3_length: 13
j_call: TRBJ1-2

cdr3_nt: TGTGCCAGCAGTGAAGCGGGCTATGGCTACACCTTC
cdr3_aa: CASSEAGYGYTF
v_call: TRBV27
d_call: .
clone_size: .
cdr3_length: 12
j_call: TRBJ1-2

cdr3_nt: TGTGCCAGCAGTTGGTTACAGGGGGGAACCGGGGAGCTGTTTTTT
cdr3_aa: CASSWLQGGTGELFF
v_call: TRBV6-5
d_call: TRBD1
clone_size: .
cdr3_length: 15
j_call: TRBJ2-2

cdr3_nt: TGCGCCAGCAGCCAAGTCGCGGGGGGGGGCAATGAGCAGTTCTTC
cdr3_aa: CASSQVAGGGNEQFF
v_call: TRBV4-3
d_call: TRBD2
clone_size: .
cdr3_length: 15
j_call: TRBJ2-1

cdr3_nt: TGTGCCAGCTCACCTCCCGCAGGCGACTCTGGAAACACCATATATTTT
cdr3_aa: CASSPPAGDSGNTIYF
v_call: TRBV18
d_call: .
clone_size: once
cdr3_length: 16
j_call: TRBJ1-3

cdr3_nt: TGTGCCAGCAGTCTCCCTAGCGGGATTGCAGATACGCAGTATTTT
cdr3_aa: CASSLPSGIADTQYF
v_call: TRBV28
d_call: TRBD2
clone_size: .
cdr3_length: 15
j_call: TRBJ2-3

cdr3_nt: TGTGCCTGCTCACAGGGGGCAGATCAGCCCCAGCATTTT
cdr3_aa: CACSQGADQPQHF
v_call: TRBV30
d_call: TRBD1
clone_size: .
cdr3_length: 13
j_call: TRBJ1-5

cdr3_nt: TGTGCCAGCAGTTTGTTTTGGAGGGATCAGCCCCAGCATTTT
cdr3_aa: CASSLFWRDQPQHF
v_call: TRBV27
d_call: .
clone_size: .
cdr3_length: 14
j_call: TRBJ1-5

cdr3_nt: TGTGCCAGCAGCCACGCCGGGACAGGGAACACTGAAGCTTTCTTT
cdr3_aa: CASSHAGTGNTEAFF
v_call: TRBV7-9
d_call: TRBD1
clone_size: .
cdr3_length: 15
j_call: TRBJ1-1

cdr3_nt: TGCGCCAGCGACAGGGACTTCTCACCCCTCCACTTT
cdr3_aa: CASDRDFSPLHF
v_call: TRBV10-2
d_call: TRBD1
clone_size: .
cdr3_length: 12
j_call: TRBJ1-6

cdr3_nt: TGTGCCAGCAGCTCCGGACTCCTCGGAAATGAAAAACTGTTTTTT
cdr3_aa: CASSSGLLGNEKLFF
v_call: TRBV7-9
d_call: .
clone_size: .
cdr3_length: 15
j_call: TRBJ1-4

cdr3_nt: TGTGCCAGTAGTGAGGGTCCTGGGGGCAATCAGCCCCAGCATTTT
cdr3_aa: CASSEGPGGNQPQHF
v_call: TRBV19
d_call: .
clone_size: .
cdr3_length: 15
j_call: TRBJ1-5

cdr3_nt: TGCGCCAGCAGCCTCCGGGACCCAGGGGCCCCAGATACGCAGTATTTT
cdr3_aa: CASSLRDPGAPDTQYF
v_call: TRBV5-1
d_call: .
clone_size: .
cdr3_length: 16
j_call: TRBJ2-3

cdr3_nt: TGCGCCAGCAGCCACAGGACAGGGCGCTACGAGCAGTACTTC
cdr3_aa: CASSHRTGRYEQYF
v_call: TRBV4-1
d_call: TRBD1
clone_size: .
cdr3_length: 14
j_call: TRBJ2-7

cdr3_nt: TGCGCCAGCAGCTTGGCCGGGGGGCCGAACAATCAGCCCCAGCATTTT
cdr3_aa: CASSLAGGPNNQPQHF
v_call: TRBV5-1
d_call: .
clone_size: .
cdr3_length: 16
j_call: TRBJ1-5

cdr3_nt: TGTGCCAGTAGTATGAGGCGTGACACTGAAGCTTTCTTT
cdr3_aa: CASSMRRDTEAFF
v_call: TRBV19
d_call: .
clone_size: few
cdr3_length: 13
j_call: TRBJ1-1

cdr3_nt: TGTGCCTGGAGTGGTGGCTTTATTTACGAGCAGTACTTC
cdr3_aa: CAWSGGFIYEQYF
v_call: TRBV30
d_call: .
clone_size: .
cdr3_length: 13
j_call: TRBJ2-7

cdr3_nt: TGCGCCAGCAGCCAGTATAGCGGGAGCGAAACCTACAATGAGCAGTTCTTC
cdr3_aa: CASSQYSGSETYNEQFF
v_call: TRBV4-3
d_call: TRBD2
clone_size: .
cdr3_length: 17
j_call: TRBJ2-1

cdr3_nt: TGTGCCAGCAGCCATCAGGACAGGGGGAAGGGGAACACTGAAGCTTTCTTT
cdr3_aa: CASSHQDRGKGNTEAFF
v_call: TRBV7-2
d_call: TRBD1
clone_size: .
cdr3_length: 17
j_call: TRBJ1-1

cdr3_nt: TGCGCCAGCAGCCAAGAATTGTCTGTCAGGATTCAAAACACCGGGGAGCTGTTTTTT
cdr3_aa: CASSQELSVRIQNTGELFF
v_call: TRBV4-1
d_call: .
clone_size: .
cdr3_length: 19
j_call: TRBJ2-2